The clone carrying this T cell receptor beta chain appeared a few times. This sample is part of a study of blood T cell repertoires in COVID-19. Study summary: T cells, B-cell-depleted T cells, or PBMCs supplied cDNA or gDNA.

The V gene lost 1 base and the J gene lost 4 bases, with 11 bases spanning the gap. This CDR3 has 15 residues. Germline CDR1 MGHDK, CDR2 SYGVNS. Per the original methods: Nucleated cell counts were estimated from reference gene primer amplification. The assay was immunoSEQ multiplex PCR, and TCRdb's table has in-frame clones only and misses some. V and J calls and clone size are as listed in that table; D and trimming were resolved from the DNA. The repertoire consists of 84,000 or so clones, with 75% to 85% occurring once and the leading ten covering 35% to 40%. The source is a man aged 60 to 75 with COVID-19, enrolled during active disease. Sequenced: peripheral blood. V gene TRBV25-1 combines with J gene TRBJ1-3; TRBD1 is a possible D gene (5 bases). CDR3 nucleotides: TGTGCCAGCAGTGAATTTTTGGGGCTAGGAAACACCATATATTTT. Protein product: CASSEFLGLGNTIYF.